This T cell receptor (beta chain) was captured by sequencing in a study of T cell responses to AZD1222 COVID-19 vaccine. Germline assignment: CDR1 MDHEN and CDR2 SYDVKM. V dropped 5 bases and J dropped 2; count of bases not matched to a gene: 2. CDR3 length: 13 residues. In regard to this clone: Its antigen is not known.

General study findings and limits: Repertoires were collected only later (after the peak T cell response had occurred). At baseline, just five or six AZD1222 recipients tested seropositive. Mapped onto spike, vaccine-associated CD4 TCRs spanned it and were dominant at 160-218 and 743-854.

Generated by immunoSEQ multiplex PCR, the TCRdb table keeps only in-frame clones and is missing some. The profile shows tens of thousands of clones, around 87% of them singletons. Second-dose schedules of about 4 or about 12 weeks were combined. The V and J genes are TRBV28 and TRBJ1-2; TRBD1 matches 7 bases. Sequencing used peripheral blood, obtained 28 days after the second AZD1222 dose. This sequence originates from an adult who received the AZD1222 COVID-19 vaccine. CDR3 in amino acids: CASSQQGNYGYTF. In DNA form, the CDR3 reads TGTGCCAGCAGTCAACAGGGGAACTATGGCTACACCTTC.